A selection of T cell receptor beta chains follows, all from one sample in a study of CD8+ T cells in alopecia areata. The method was immunoSEQ multiplex PCR; TCRdb's version includes in-frame clones alone and lacks a portion of them. This table holds 35,000 to 45,000 clones, more than 90% found once. This specimen consisted of CD8+ T cells sorted from blood, obtained at week 24, from a patient treated with tofacitinib. The source of these receptors is a human donor with alopecia areata. The CDR3 runs from the conserved cysteine through the conserved F or W. D genes are given only for firm matches. Rows may omit the clone size; those that give it use once, few, many or a size class.

v_gene,abundance,d_gene,j_gene,CDR3aa,CDR3nt
TRBV27,.,.,TRBJ1-5,CASSRGSNQPQHF,TGTGCCAGCAGCCGCGGTAGCAATCAGCCCCAGCATTTT
TRBV5-1,.,TRBD1,TRBJ2-1,CASSPGTGGYNEQFF,TGCGCCAGCAGCCCTGGGACAGGGGGGTACAATGAGCAGTTCTTC
TRBV7-2,.,.,TRBJ2-7,CASSLQGHEQYF,TGTGCCAGCAGCTTACAGGGCCACGAGCAGTACTTC
TRBV28,.,TRBD1,TRBJ1-2,CASSRDRPGHGYTF,TGTGCCAGCAGCCGGGACAGGCCCGGGCATGGCTACACCTTC
TRBV29-1,.,.,TRBJ2-5,CSVGGALSQETQYF,TGCAGCGTTGGGGGGGCCCTATCCCAAGAGACCCAGTACTTC
TRBV29-1,.,.,TRBJ2-5,CSVELLGAISETQYF,TGCAGCGTTGAGCTACTAGGGGCCATTTCGGAGACCCAGTACTTC
TRBV7-9,once,.,TRBJ2-1,CASSLVPSGALFNEQFF,TGTGCCAGCAGCTTAGTCCCGTCAGGGGCCCTATTCAATGAGCAGTTCTTC
TRBV19,.,TRBD1,TRBJ2-1,CASSIAGGIYNEQFF,TGTGCCAGTAGTATTGCAGGGGGCATATACAATGAGCAGTTCTTC
TRBV6-5,.,TRBD1,TRBJ2-7,CASSFGQGEGHEQYF,TGTGCCAGCAGTTTTGGACAGGGGGAAGGCCACGAGCAGTACTTC
TRBV7-9,.,TRBD1,TRBJ2-5,CASNRLTGEQETQYF,TGTGCCAGCAACCGCCTGACAGGGGAGCAGGAGACCCAGTACTTC
TRBV4-2,.,TRBD1,TRBJ1-1,CASSSPTGVNTEAFF,TGTGCCAGCAGCTCCCCCACAGGGGTGAACACTGAAGCTTTCTTT